Following are 29 T cell receptor beta chains from one sample sequenced in a study of human T cells and chemical hapten exposure. Described time point: patch test 1, 2 weeks after DPC sensitization. Treatment in this sample: therapeutic diphenylcyclopropenone sensitization with weekly scalp DPC. TCRdb redid the calling of the RACE reads with MiXCR, one entry per CDR3 protein. The table records tens of thousands of distinct CDR3 sequences, around 7.8% of them present only once. Specimen: whole blood, collected in connection with sensitization to the hapten diphenylcyclopropenone (DPC). The receptors were sampled from a woman in her twenties or thirties with alopecia areata. Some clones in this sample may be carry-over from other donors' samples.

There are a few counts of this clonotype. The V call is TRBV29-1, the J call TRBJ1-1; 11 nucleotides match TRBD1. From germline, CDR1 is SQVTM and CDR2 ANQGSEA. The V and J ends lost 4 bases and 4 bases, in that order; junction bases with no gene match: 8. The CDR3 has 15 residues. The CDR3 loop reads CSVGTGGYRPTEAFF. The CDR3 region has the DNA TGCAGCGTTGGGACAGGGGGCTATCGACCCACTGAAGCTTTCTTT. The whole variable domain, remainder taken from reference TRBV29-1 and TRBJ1-1, is SAVISQKPSRDICQRGTSLTIQCQVDSQVTMMFWYRQQPGQSLTLIATANQGSEATYESGFVIDKFPISRPNLTFSTLTVSNMSPEDSSIYLCSVGTGGYRPTEAFFGQGTRLTVV.

This clonotype was recorded a few times. The chain employs TRBV27 and TRBJ2-7; 7 bases map to TRBD2. CDR1 MNHEY and CDR2 SMNVEV come from the germline V gene (reference sequence). CDR3 length: 15 residues. V trimming: 2 bases; J trimming: 3 bases; junction bases outside the gene matches: 7. For the CDR3, the DNA is TGTGCCAGCAGTTTAAAAGTGGGGGGGGTCTACGAGCAGTACTTC. This sequence encodes CASSLKVGGVYEQYF.

This clonotype was observed many times. The chain has TRBV20-1 and TRBJ1-1; D unresolved. Per the germline V gene, CDR1 is DFQATT and CDR2 is SNEGSKA (reference sequence). The CDR3 loop spans 13 amino acids. The V end was cut by 0 bases, the J end by 5 bases, with 10 bases between. The CDR3 spells CSARDLEATEAFF. In DNA form, the CDR3 reads TGCAGTGCTAGAGATCTAGAGGCGACTGAAGCTTTCTTT.

This clonotype came up a few times. The chain has TRBV7-8 and TRBJ1-1; D is unclear. Trimming left V 5 bases short and J 1 base short, with 8 bases between. The CDR3 runs to 13 residues. In germline, CDR1 is SGHVS, CDR2 FQNEAQ. The CDR3 here is CASSPRSNTEAFF. The CDR3 DNA sequence: TGTGCCAGCAGCCCCCGATCGAACACTGAAGCTTTCTTT.

This clonotype was counted ten times or more. The CDR3 DNA sequence: TGTGCCAGCAGCCTTGGACAAGATCAGCCCCAGCATTTT. Amino acids: CASSLGQDQPQHF. The V call is TRBV3-1, the J call TRBJ1-5; D may be TRBD1 (5 bases). The CDR3 sequence is 13 residues long. Trimming left V 4 bases short and J 5 bases short, with 9 bases between. From germline, CDR1 is LGHDT and CDR2 YNNKEL (reference sequence).

This clonotype occurred many times. The chain employs TRBV20-1 and TRBJ2-1; D tentatively reads TRBD1 or TRBD2 (5 bases each). V gave up 0 bases and J gave up 5 bases, with 14 bases separating them. Per the germline V gene, CDR1 is DFQATT and CDR2 is SNEGSKA (reference sequence). This CDR3 is 15 amino acids long. This CDR3 is CSARDGSGADNEQFF. For the CDR3, the DNA is TGCAGTGCTAGAGACGGTTCCGGGGCCGACAATGAGCAGTTCTTC.

This clonotype was counted many times. The chain employs TRBV20-1 and TRBJ1-5, with D possibly TRBD1 on 5 matching bases. Trimming stripped 3 bases from V and 0 bases from J, with 12 bases between. The CDR3 runs to 15 residues. Germline V gives CDR1 DFQATT, CDR2 SNEGSKA (reference sequence). In nucleotides, the CDR3 is TGCAGTGCTAGGGCGGGGGTTGATAGCAATCAGCCCCAGCATTTT. Protein product: CSARAGVDSNQPQHF.

This clonotype was observed a handful of times. This rearrangement joins TRBV3-1 to TRBJ2-7, with D possibly being TRBD1 (6 bases). The ends were cut back, 7 bases at V and 6 bases at J, with 19 bases in the middle. This CDR3 spans 14 amino acids. Germline V lookup: CDR1 LGHDT, CDR2 YNNKEL (reference sequence). CDR3 loop: CASTGGRGRVEQYF. The CDR3 bases are TGTGCCAGCACCGGTGGCAGGGGTAGAGTCGAGCAGTACTTC.

There are many counts of this clonotype. The V and J genes are TRBV5-4 and TRBJ1-2; D is uncertain. Germline V CDR1 and CDR2: SGHNT, YYREEE (reference sequence). The CDR3 runs 14 residues. Between the trimmed V and J ends, which lost 0 bases and 2 bases, there was a span of 8 bases. CDR3 in DNA: TGTGCCAGCAGCTTGGGGGAGAGGAACTATGGCTACACCTTC. It translates to CASSLGERNYGYTF.

This clonotype was recorded many times. This chain connects TRBV5-1 to TRBJ1-4, with D unclear. Germline lookup yields CDR1 SGHRS and CDR2 YFSETQ. The CDR3 loop spans 13 amino acids. V was cut by 2 bases and J by 0 bases, with 2 bases left in between. In DNA form, the CDR3 reads TGCGCCAGCAGCTTTGCAACTAATGAAAAACTGTTTTTT. Its translation is CASSFATNEKLFF.

This clonotype was counted many times. V is TRBV5-4 and J is TRBJ2-5; D gene unclear. The V end lost 2 bases, the J end lost 2 bases, and 13 bases lay between the germline ends. The germline V gene has CDR1 SGHNT and CDR2 YYREEE (reference sequence). There are 15 residues in the CDR3. The CDR3 sequence is CASSLIGSRQETQYF. The CDR3, as DNA: TGTGCCAGCAGCTTAATAGGAAGTCGGCAAGAGACCCAGTACTTC.

This clonotype occurred many times. The CDR3 is CSARGGGREGSNQPQHF. The CDR3 DNA reads as TGCAGTGCTAGGGGGGGTGGCAGGGAAGGTAGCAATCAGCCCCAGCATTTT. The chain joins TRBV20-1 to TRBJ1-5; possible D gene TRBD1, 5 bases. Germline-derived CDR1 and CDR2 are DFQATT and SNEGSKA (reference sequence). This CDR3 spans 17 amino acids. Trimming pared 3 bases from V and 0 bases from J, leaving 18 bases between.

This chain connects TRBV14 to TRBJ1-2, with D possibly being TRBD1 (5 bases). Germline V gene lookup returns CDR1 SGHDN and CDR2 FVKESK. With 5 bases removed from V and 4 bases from J, the gap between germline ends came to 11 bases. The CDR3 spans 13 residues. The CDR3 nucleotides read TGTGCCAGCAGCTCCCAGGGAGTCTATGGCTACACCTTC. Translation: CASSSQGVYGYTF.

This clonotype turned up a few times. The J gene is TRBJ1-1, the V gene TRBV14; tentatively, D is TRBD1 (5 bases). Germline CDR1 and CDR2: SGHDN and FVKESK. The V end was cut by 0 bases, the J end by 5 bases, with 19 bases between. The CDR3 sequence is 17 residues long. The CDR3 nucleotides are TGTGCCAGCAGCCAAGACCCTCGACGCGGAGGGGAGACTGAAGCTTTCTTT. Translation gives CASSQDPRRGGETEAFF.

This clonotype showed up just a few times. This chain joins TRBV5-4 and TRBJ2-1; 7 bases map to TRBD1. This CDR3 comprises 15 residues. Germline CDR1 is SGHNT and CDR2 is YYREEE (reference sequence). Losses at the gene ends were 4 bases for V and 5 bases for J; bases not matched to a gene: 9. CDR3 sequence: CASSGTGQAHNEQFF. In DNA, the CDR3 is TGTGCCAGCAGCGGGACCGGACAGGCCCACAATGAGCAGTTCTTC.

The rearrangement uses TRBV6-5 and TRBJ1-1; TRBD1 matches at 7 bases. The V gene's germline CDR1 is MNHEY and CDR2 SVGAGI. The ends lost 2 bases at V and 1 base at J; junction bases unmatched: 4. The length of the CDR3 is 15 residues. CDR3 DNA: TGTGCCAGCAGTTACGCCAACAGGGGGAACACTGAAGCTTTCTTT. Translating it yields CASSYANRGNTEAFF.

V gene TRBV3-1 combines with J gene TRBJ2-3; a weak D match, TRBD1 (6 bases). V was shortened by 4 bases and J by 0 bases, with 14 bases between the two germline ends. CDR3 length: 16 residues. CDR1 and CDR2 from the germline V gene are LGHDT and YNNKEL (reference sequence). The CDR3 sequence is CASSPRTVASTDTQYF. The CDR3 DNA is TGTGCCAGCAGCCCCAGGACAGTTGCTAGCACAGATACGCAGTATTTT.

At least ten counts were recorded for this clonotype. The chain has TRBV5-1 and TRBJ2-4, with TRBD2 identical over 14 bases. CDR1 and CDR2 (germline): SGHRS, YFSETQ. V shed 4 bases, J shed 4 bases, and the junction held 4 bases outside the gene matches. The CDR3 extends over 16 amino acids. CDR3 protein: CASSLGTSGGKNIQYF. CDR3 DNA sequence: TGCGCCAGCAGCCTGGGGACTAGCGGGGGTAAAAACATTCAGTACTTC.

This clonotype was picked up a small number of times. The chain links TRBV2 to TRBJ1-2, with a possible D match to TRBD1 (6 bases). This CDR3 comprises 14 residues. V lost 8 bases, J lost 4 bases, and 17 bases lay in between. CDR1 is SNHLY and CDR2 is FYNNEI in the germline V gene. The CDR3 DNA sequence: TGTGCCAGCCGAGGGCAGGGGTCGGTCTATGGCTACACCTTC. Translated, it gives CASRGQGSVYGYTF.

This clonotype was recorded many times. The V gene is TRBV6-6, the J gene TRBJ1-6, with 8 positions matching TRBD1. Germline V gene data show CDR1 as MNHNY and CDR2 as SVGAGI (reference sequence). This CDR3 is 14 amino acids long. V lost 7 bases, J lost 10 bases, and 9 bases stayed unmatched. The CDR3 nucleotides read TGTGCCAGCACCCCCGGACAGGGAAGCTCACCCCTCCACTTT. Its protein is CASTPGQGSSPLHF.

The sample holds many counts of this clonotype. This chain connects TRBV7-2 to TRBJ2-7, with no clear D. V was trimmed by 0 bases and J by 3 bases, leaving 9 bases between them. Germline CDR1 and CDR2: SGHTA and FQGNSA. The CDR3 contains 14 residues. This chain's CDR3 is CASSLAHRGYEQYF. The CDR3 coding sequence is TGTGCCAGCAGCTTAGCCCACAGAGGCTACGAGCAGTACTTC.

This clonotype was seen a handful of times. The J gene is TRBJ2-2, the V gene TRBV5-5; no reliable D call. This CDR3 is built from 15 residues. Trimming removed 2 bases from V and 0 bases from J, with 8 bases in between. CDR1 SGHKS and CDR2 YYEKEE come from the germline V gene (reference sequence). The DNA of the CDR3 is TGTGCCAGCAGCTTCAGCAACTCGAACACCGGGGAGCTGTTTTTT. Protein sequence: CASSFSNSNTGELFF.

At least ten counts were recorded for this clonotype. The rearrangement joins TRBV6-6 to TRBJ1-5; no reliable D call. The CDR3 has 16 amino acids. The V and J ends lost 2 bases and 0 bases respectively, with 11 bases between them. Looked up from germline, CDR1 is MNHNY and CDR2 is SVGAGI (reference sequence). The CDR3, as DNA: TGTGCCAGCAGTTACGACCGAGGATATAGCAATCAGCCCCAGCATTTT. It yields the protein CASSYDRGYSNQPQHF.

This clonotype was observed many times. The junction and the germline gene differ at one end; a read error may be behind it. V and J are TRBV7-7 and TRBJ2-2; D perhaps matches TRBD2 (6 bases). The CDR3 runs to 14 residues. Germline V gene lookup returns CDR1 SSHAT and CDR2 FNYEAQ (reference sequence). The CDR3 sequence: CASSLAGRIGELFF. CDR3 coding DNA: TGTGCTAGCAGCTTAGCCGGGAGAATCGGGGAGCTGTTTTTT. The full variable domain, its missing parts supplied by reference TRBV7-7 and TRBJ2-2, is GAGVSQSPRYKVTKRGQDVTLRCDPISSHATLYWYQQALGQGPEFLTYFNYEAQPDKSGLPSDRFSAERPEGSISTLTIQRTEQRDSAMYRCASSLAGRIGELFFGEGSRLTVL.

In its sample, this clonotype was seen many times. The V and J genes are TRBV20-1 and TRBJ2-3, with TRBD1 matching 8 bases. J lost 4 bases, V lost 5 bases, and 5 bases had no gene match. Per germline, CDR1 DFQATT and CDR2 SNEGSKA (reference sequence). CDR3 length: 13 residues. The CDR3 bases are TGCAGTGCTGCAGGGGGCATAGCAGATACGCAGTATTTT. It is translated as CSAAGGIADTQYF.

This clonotype showed up many times. This chain connects TRBV30 to TRBJ1-3; no clear D gene. V lost 4 bases and J 5 bases, leaving 15 bases between the germline ends. CDR1 and CDR2 (germline): GTSNPN, SVGIG (reference sequence). CDR3 length equals 14 residues. The DNA of the CDR3 is TGTGCCTGGAACCATGGGCAGCGAAGAAACACCATATATTTT. Encoded protein: CAWNHGQRRNTIYF.

The genes are TRBV12-3 or TRBV12-4 and TRBJ1-2; D ambiguous. The germline V and J ends were trimmed by 6 bases and 2 bases, with 4 bases remaining between them. This CDR3 spans 11 amino acids. CDR3 bases: TGTGCCAGCAGGGGCAACTATGGCTACACCTTC. Encoded protein: CASRGNYGYTF.

This clonotype has more than one count but fewer than ten. This rearrangement joins TRBV7-9 to TRBJ2-7; a possible D gene is TRBD2 (5 bases). Per germline, CDR1 SEHNR and CDR2 FQNEAQ (reference sequence). CDR3 size: 16 residues. Deletions cut 5 bases from V and 9 bases from J, with 26 bases between. CDR3 DNA: TGTGCCAGCAGCGAAAAGGGAGTCCGGTCCAGATTTCGGCAGTACTTC. Translated: CASSEKGVRSRFRQYF.

There are many counts of this clonotype. The CDR3: CASSPRTLFNQPQHF. CDR3 sequence (DNA): TGTGCCAGCAGTCCCCGAACCCTATTCAATCAGCCCCAGCATTTT. The chain uses TRBV6-5 and TRBJ1-5; no definite D call. Germline CDR1 MNHEY, CDR2 SVGAGI. CDR3 length: 15 residues. Deletions cut 5 bases from V and 3 bases from J, with 14 bases between.